The 21 T cell receptor beta chains below come from one sample, sequenced in a study of Ad26.COV2.S vaccination and SARS-CoV-2 variants. Data came from immunoSEQ multiplex PCR; TCRdb stores just in-frame clones and leaves some out. The profile covers fewer than 900,000 clones, with around 89% appearing a single time and about 1.5% taken by the ten largest. Treatment of the sample: roughly 19 received Ad26.COV2.S at low or high dose, single or two shots; about 5 received placebo; per-sample allocation not given. Material that was analyzed had been drawn on day 63 after the first vaccine or placebo injection. The input for sequencing was peripheral blood, taken in a trial of Ad26.COV2.S vaccine versus placebo. These receptors were taken from a person between 18 and 60 years old who received the Ad26.COV2.S COVID-19 vaccine or a placebo.

The rearrangement uses TRBV6-2 or TRBV6-3 and TRBJ2-3; no definite D call. The CDR3 contains 11 residues. Germline V lookup: CDR1 MNHEY, CDR2 SVGEGT. With 2 bases removed from V and 5 bases from J, the gap between germline ends came to 2 bases. The CDR3 spells CASSYRDTQYF. The CDR3 DNA is TGTGCCAGCAGTTACCGAGATACGCAGTATTTT.

The CDR3 nucleotides read TGTGCCAGCAGCTTAAGGGACAGCCCCTCCCAAGAGACCCAGTACTTC. Translation gives CASSLRDSPSQETQYF. The chain links TRBV7-8 to TRBJ2-5; 7 bases are a match to TRBD1. Trimming at V came to 2 bases and at J to 1 base, leaving 7 bases not matched to a gene. CDR3 size: 16 residues. Germline CDR1 SGHVS, CDR2 FQNEAQ.

The chain recombines TRBV18 with TRBJ1-5; tentative D call: TRBD1 (5 bases). The CDR3 extends over 15 amino acids. The V and J ends lost 1 base and 4 bases respectively, with 11 bases between them. Per the germline V gene, CDR1 is KGHSH and CDR2 is LQKENI. CDR3 nucleotide sequence: TGTGCCAGCTCACCACGGGTGTCAGGGAATCAGCCCCAGCATTTT. Its protein product is CASSPRVSGNQPQHF.

The chain uses TRBV4-2 and TRBJ2-7; 9 bases map to TRBD1. Germline V gives CDR1 LGHNA, CDR2 YNFKEQ. Trimming took 3 bases from V and 0 from J; bases not matched to a gene: 6. The CDR3 sequence is 16 residues long. The CDR3 DNA reads TGTGCCAGCAGCCAGACCGGGACAGGGAGCTCCTACGAGCAGTACTTC. Translating gives CASSQTGTGSSYEQYF.

The V call is TRBV29-1, the J call TRBJ2-3, with a possible D match to TRBD2 (6 bases). The CDR3 contains 15 residues. CDR1 is SQVTM, CDR2 ANQGSEA, per germline. With 0 bases removed from V and 2 bases from J, the gap between germline ends came to 12 bases. The CDR3 sequence is CSVEDHAGPTDTQYF. The CDR3 coding sequence is TGCAGCGTTGAAGATCACGCGGGACCCACAGATACGCAGTATTTT.

The chain couples TRBV5-6 to TRBJ1-5; D is undetermined. The CDR3 runs to 12 residues. Germline loops: CDR1 SGHDT, CDR2 YYEEEE. V dropped 0 bases and J dropped 7 bases, with 5 bases sitting between them. CDR3 coding DNA: TGTGCCAGCAGCTTGGGAGAACAGCCCCAGCATTTT. Translating gives CASSLGEQPQHF.

Points on this clone: The sample has other DNA sequences that encode this CDR3 too. The chain has TRBV19 and TRBJ1-5, with 8 bases identical to TRBD1. J was trimmed by 1 base and V by 1 base; bases with no gene match: 0. Germline V gene lookup returns CDR1 LNHDA and CDR2 SQIVND (reference sequence). The CDR3 has 15 residues. The CDR3 bases are TGTGCCAGTAGTATAGGACAGGGGAGCAATCAGCCCCAGCATTTT. This translates into CASSIGQGSNQPQHF. Drawing the rest from reference TRBV19 and TRBJ1-5, the complete variable domain is DGGITQSPKYLFRKEGQNVTLSCEQNLNHDAMYWYRQDPGQGLRLIYYSQIVNDFQKGDIAEGYSVSREKKESFPLTVTSAQKNPTAFYLCASSIGQGSNQPQHFGDGTRLSIL.

With respect to this clone: Mismatch with germline at one junction end may stem from a read error. The CDR3 DNA reads TGTGCCAGCAGCCTAGGAGGGTACTACGAGCAGTACTTC. Translation: CASSLGGYYEQYF. The chain combines TRBV13 with TRBJ2-7; D possibly corresponds to TRBD2 (6 bases). This CDR3 is built from 13 residues. The V gene's germline CDR1 is PRHDT and CDR2 FYEKMQ (reference sequence).

This clone was seen many times. This chain uses TRBV3-1 (or the pseudogene TRBV3-2) with TRBJ1-3, with 7 bases that match TRBD1. This CDR3 region has 16 residues. From germline, CDR1 is LGHDT and CDR2 YNNKEL (reference sequence). V shed 0 bases and J 1 base; nucleotides not matched to a gene: 3. The CDR3 DNA sequence: TGTGCCAGCAGCCAAGATGACAGGGTTTCTGGAAACACCATATATTTT. Protein product: CASSQDDRVSGNTIYF.

Here the CDR3 reads CASISSGGAGYGYTF. The CDR3 DNA reads as TGTGCCAGTATCTCCTCAGGGGGCGCTGGCTATGGCTACACCTTC. The chain couples TRBV19 to TRBJ1-2, with 8 positions matching TRBD1. This CDR3 has 15 amino acids. CDR1 and CDR2 (germline): LNHDA, SQIVND (reference sequence). The V segment lost 7 bases and the J segment 4 bases; nucleotides outside the gene matches: 11. The full variable domain, with the rest looked up from reference TRBV19 and TRBJ1-2, is DGGITQSPKYLFRKEGQNVTLSCEQNLNHDAMYWYRQDPGQGLRLIYYSQIVNDFQKGDIAEGYSVSREKKESFPLTVTSAQKNPTAFYLCASISSGGAGYGYTFGSGTRLTVV.

This clone was recorded only once. The CDR3 is CASSLTPSSYNEQFF. CDR3 sequence (DNA): TGTGCCAGCAGCTTAACCCCGAGCTCCTACAATGAGCAGTTCTTC. The chain couples TRBV7-3 to TRBJ2-1, with D uncertain. The CDR3 loop spans 15 amino acids. Germline V CDR1 and CDR2: SGHTA, FQGTGA. V lost 0 bases and J lost 0, with 6 bases in between.

V and J are TRBV6-5 and TRBJ1-4; TRBD1 agrees at 9 bases. CDR1 is MNHEY, CDR2 SVGAGI, per germline. J was trimmed by 8 bases and V by 6 bases; bases with no gene match: 10. This CDR3 is 15 amino acids long. CDR3 coding DNA: TGTGCCAGCAGCCTCGGGGACAGGGAATGGGAAAAACTGTTTTTT. Translation gives CASSLGDREWEKLFF.

The genes are TRBV6-2 or TRBV6-3 and TRBJ2-1, with 7 bases that match TRBD2. The germline gives CDR1 MNHEY, CDR2 SVGEGT. This CDR3 is 14 amino acids long. V was clipped by 2 bases and J by 5 bases; unmatched bases: 3. This CDR3 reads CASSYGAGNNEQFF. The CDR3 DNA is TGTGCCAGCAGTTACGGAGCGGGGAACAATGAGCAGTTCTTC.

This chain links TRBV7-8 with TRBJ2-5, with D perhaps matching TRBD1 or TRBD2 (5 bases each). The CDR3 extends over 15 amino acids. CDR1 and CDR2 (germline): SGHVS, FQNEAQ. Trimming shortened V by 4 bases and J by 4 bases, and 16 bases separated the two germline ends. The CDR3 DNA reads as TGTGCCAGCAGCTCCCGGGACGATTGGACAGAGACCCAGTACTTC. Translating gives CASSSRDDWTETQYF. Based on the CDR3 plus reference TRBV7-8 and TRBJ2-5, the full variable domain is GAGVSQSPRYKVAKRGQDVALRCDPISGHVSLFWYQQALGQGPEFLTYFQNEAQLDKSGLPSDRFFAERPEGSVSTLKIQRTQQEDSAVYLCASSSRDDWTETQYFGPGTRLLVL.

This clone showed up just once. This rearrangement joins TRBV15 to TRBJ2-2, with D hard to call. V was cut by 0 bases and J by 1 base, with 9 bases left in between. Germline V gene lookup returns CDR1 LNHNV and CDR2 YYDKDF (reference sequence). This CDR3 is 16 amino acids long. CDR3: CATSRDRDGNTGELFF. The CDR3 nucleotides are TGTGCCACCAGCAGAGACAGAGACGGGAACACCGGGGAGCTGTTTTTT.

This clone has a single count. The chain has TRBV7-3 and TRBJ2-1, with D unclear. V was shortened by 10 bases and J by 2 bases, with 15 bases between the two germline ends. Germline loops: CDR1 SGHTA, CDR2 FQGTGA. This CDR3 spans 14 amino acids. CDR3 DNA: TGTGCCACCTCCCCGGATTCCCCCTACAATGAGCAGTTCTTC. It codes for CATSPDSPYNEQFF.

The rearrangement uses TRBV6-5 and TRBJ1-1; D call uncertain. The CDR3 has 12 amino acids. V lost 8 bases and J 11 bases, leaving 18 bases between the germline ends. Germline V gene sequence: CDR1 MNHEY, CDR2 SVGAGI. The CDR3 nucleotides read TGTGCCAGCGGGGTTGTAGGGCTGATGGCTTTCTTT. It specifies CASGVVGLMAFF.

CDR3: CASSASDYNEQFF. The CDR3 DNA sequence: TGTGCCAGTAGTGCCTCTGATTACAATGAGCAGTTCTTC. The V and J genes are TRBV19 and TRBJ2-1; D gene unclear. Germline CDR1 and CDR2: LNHDA and SQIVND (reference sequence). V lost 5 bases and J 4 bases, leaving 9 bases between the germline ends. The CDR3 is made up of 13 amino acids.

The rearrangement links TRBV7-9 to TRBJ1-1; maybe TRBD1 (6 bases). Trimming pared 5 bases from V and 4 bases from J, leaving 14 bases between. CDR1 and CDR2 from the germline V gene are SEHNR and FQNEAQ (reference sequence). The CDR3 has 14 amino acids. CDR3 DNA sequence: TGTGCCAGCAGCAAAAATCAGGGGTCCACTGAAGCTTTCTTT. As protein: CASSKNQGSTEAFF.

The chain combines TRBV20-1 with TRBJ2-7; D is perhaps TRBD2 (5 bases). CDR3 size: 13 residues. Per germline, CDR1 DFQATT and CDR2 SNEGSKA (reference sequence). The V and J ends lost 3 bases and 3 bases respectively, with 12 bases between them. The CDR3 loop reads CSASPSGDYEQYF. CDR3 DNA: TGCAGTGCTAGTCCCAGCGGCGACTACGAGCAGTACTTC.

This chain connects TRBV18 to TRBJ2-7; 11 nucleotides match TRBD2. The germline CDR1 and CDR2 sequences are KGHSH and LQKENI. V was pared by 8 bases and J by 2 bases, with 8 bases of the junction left unmatched. CDR3 size: 15 residues. CDR3 bases: TGTGCCAGCCCAGAGGGACTAGCGGTTCCCTACGAGCAGTACTTC. Residues: CASPEGLAVPYEQYF.